Listed here are 32 T cell receptor beta chains from one sample, sequenced in a study of T cell repertoires in cytomegalovirus infection. Via MiXCR, TCRdb re-called the reads, giving one row per CDR3 protein. The table lists about 150,000 distinct CDR3 sequences, about a quarter of them singletons. Sequenced sample: PBMCs. These receptors came from a human donor in good health (CMV status not recorded). Some clones in this sample may be carry-over from other donors' samples.

This clonotype was detected a few times. This chain connects TRBV5-1 to TRBJ2-2, with no clear D. Trimming left V 1 base short and J 0 bases short, with 4 bases between. The CDR3 totals 14 residues. Germline V CDR1 and CDR2: SGHRS, YFSETQ. The CDR3 spells CASSLQPNTGELFF. CDR3 DNA: TGCGCCAGCAGCTTGCAACCGAACACCGGGGAGCTGTTTTTT.

This clonotype was seen at least ten times. V gene TRBV7-6 combines with J gene TRBJ2-5; 8 nucleotides line up with TRBD2. Trimming removed 1 base from V and 2 bases from J; junction bases left unmatched: 3. The CDR3 has 15 residues. The germline gives CDR1 SGHVS, CDR2 FNYEAQ. CDR3 region: CASSLGGLAQETQYF. The CDR3 DNA is TGTGCCAGCAGCTTAGGAGGACTAGCACAAGAGACCCAGTACTTC.

The chain recombines TRBV24-1 with TRBJ2-1, with D maybe TRBD2 (5 bases). The CDR3 is made up of 13 amino acids. With 7 bases removed from V and 0 bases from J, the gap between germline ends came to 6 bases. Germline V gives CDR1 KGHDR, CDR2 SFDVKD. CDR3 DNA: TGTGCCACCAGGGCGGGCTCCTACAATGAGCAGTTCTTC. Its translation: CATRAGSYNEQFF.

Concerning this clonotype itself: Germline and junction disagree at one end, which may indicate a read error. V usage is TRBV28 and J usage is TRBJ2-7, with D possibly being TRBD1 (5 bases). There are 14 residues in the CDR3. Germline V gives CDR1 MDHEN, CDR2 SYDVKM. The CDR3 DNA follows: TGTGCCAGCAGTTTACTCGACAGTTCCTACGAGCAGCACTTC. It is translated as CASSLLDSSYEQHF. The full variable domain, rest sourced from reference TRBV28 and TRBJ2-7, is DVKVTQSSRYLVKRTGEKVFLECVQDMDHENMFWYRQDPGLGLRLIYFSYDVKMKEKGDIPEGYSVSREKKERFSLILESASTNQTSMYLCASSLLDSSYEQHFGPGTRLTVT.

This clonotype turned up a few times. J is TRBJ2-5 and V is TRBV7-9; D is ambiguous. V lost 5 bases and J lost 1, with 14 bases in between. Germline loops: CDR1 SEHNR, CDR2 FQNEAQ (reference sequence). The CDR3 covers 15 residues. CDR3 in amino acids: CASSTEPSTQETQYF. In nucleotides, the CDR3 is TGTGCCAGCAGCACAGAGCCCAGCACCCAAGAGACCCAGTACTTC.

This clonotype was detected ten times or more. The gene calls are TRBV11-1 and TRBJ2-3, with a possible D match to TRBD2 (6 bases). The CDR3 has 15 residues. Germline V gene sequence: CDR1 SGHAT, CDR2 FQDESV (reference sequence). With 5 bases removed from V and 6 bases from J, the gap between germline ends came to 18 bases. The CDR3 nucleotides read TGTGCCAGCAGCCCTAGAGAGCGGGTAACCGATACGCAGTATTTT. Translated, it gives CASSPRERVTDTQYF.

The chain is built from TRBV19 and TRBJ1-1, with 9 bases matching TRBD1. Germline loops: CDR1 LNHDA, CDR2 SQIVND (reference sequence). The V gene end was trimmed by 4 bases and the J gene end by 7 bases; junction bases not matched to a gene: 4. The CDR3 has 13 residues. Here the CDR3 DNA reads TGTGCCAGTAGTAGGGGACAGGGCGGTGAAGCTTTCTTT. Translating it yields CASSRGQGGEAFF.

The chain couples TRBV12-3 or TRBV12-4 to TRBJ1-1; D is unclear. The CDR3 length is 13 residues. Trimming removed 2 bases at V and 1 base at J, with 5 bases between. The CDR3 reads CASSLFQNTEAFF. CDR3 nucleotides: TGTGCCAGCAGTTTATTCCAGAACACTGAAGCTTTCTTT.

CDR3 protein: CASSQRDSTPGANVLTF. CDR3 in DNA: TGCGCCAGCAGCCAACGGGACTCCACCCCTGGGGCCAACGTCCTGACTTTC. The chain couples TRBV4-3 to TRBJ2-6; D is possibly TRBD2 (6 bases). Germline V gives CDR1 LGHNA, CDR2 YSLEER. The ends were cut back, 2 bases at V and 2 bases at J, with 13 bases in the middle. The CDR3 length is 17 residues.

The rearrangement joins TRBV11-2 to TRBJ2-1; D possibly corresponds to TRBD2 (6 bases). This CDR3 has 15 residues. V was pared by 8 bases and J by 2 bases, with 16 bases between. The germline CDR1 and CDR2 sequences are SGHAT and FQNNGV. CDR3 bases: TGTGCCAGCGGATCTGCAACGGGAGCCTACAATGAGCAGTTCTTC. It specifies CASGSATGAYNEQFF.

Regarding this clonotype: One end of the junction varies from germline; a read error may be responsible. The V and J genes are TRBV29-1 and TRBJ1-1, with D uncertain. CDR1 is SQVTM, CDR2 ANQGSEA, per germline. CDR3 size: 10 residues. The CDR3 bases are TGCAGCGTTGACTACACTGAAGCGTTCTTC. This translates into CSVDYTEAFF. Filled out from reference TRBV29-1 and TRBJ1-1, the complete variable domain reads SAVISQKPSRDICQRGTSLTIQCQVDSQVTMMFWYRQQPGQSLTLIATANQGSEATYESGFVIDKFPISRPNLTFSTLTVSNMSPEDSSIYLCSVDYTEAFFGQGTRLTVV.

This clonotype has ten or more counts. The rearrangement uses TRBV7-3 and TRBJ1-1, with D perhaps matching TRBD1 (5 bases). CDR3 length: 15 amino acids. The ends were cut back, 1 base at V and 3 bases at J, with 12 bases in the middle. Germline CDR1 and CDR2: SGHTA and FQGTGA. CDR3 coding DNA: TGTGCCAGCAGCTTAAGGGGCAATCGGGACACTGAAGCTTTCTTT. It yields the protein CASSLRGNRDTEAFF. The whole variable domain, filled in from reference TRBV7-3 and TRBJ1-1, reads GAGVSQTPSNKVTEKGKYVELRCDPISGHTALYWYRQSLGQGPEFLIYFQGTGAADDSGLPNDRFFAVRPEGSVSTLKIQRTERGDSAVYLCASSLRGNRDTEAFFGQGTRLTVV.

The chain combines TRBV20-1 with TRBJ2-7; the match to TRBD2 covers 15 bases. Germline CDR1 DFQATT, CDR2 SNEGSKA (reference sequence). This CDR3 is built from 19 residues. The J segment lost 6 bases and the V segment lost 1 base, leaving 16 bases of the junction unmatched. CDR3 sequence (DNA): TGCAGTGCTAGAGCAGCAGGACTAGCGGGAGGGCTTAATTGGGGCGAGCAGTACTTC. It translates to CSARAAGLAGGLNWGEQYF.

The rearrangement joins TRBV29-1 to TRBJ1-4; D gene ambiguous. Trimming took 4 bases from V and 2 from J, leaving 11 bases between them. Germline assignment: CDR1 SQVTM and CDR2 ANQGSEA. This CDR3 has 14 amino acids. The CDR3 DNA follows: TGCAGCGTTGGTGAGGGAGGCACTAATGAAAAACTGTTTTTT. It translates to CSVGEGGTNEKLFF. The whole variable domain, remainder taken from reference TRBV29-1 and TRBJ1-4, is SAVISQKPSRDICQRGTSLTIQCQVDSQVTMMFWYRQQPGQSLTLIATANQGSEATYESGFVIDKFPISRPNLTFSTLTVSNMSPEDSSIYLCSVGEGGTNEKLFFGSGTQLSVL.

This clonotype was counted ten times or more. The V gene is TRBV28, the J gene TRBJ2-5; the D is unclear. V gave up 4 bases and J gave up 5 bases, with 8 bases separating them. The germline V gene encodes CDR1 MDHEN and CDR2 SYDVKM. This CDR3 region has 12 residues. Here the CDR3 reads CASSSASETQYF. The CDR3 region has the DNA TGTGCCAGCAGTTCCGCCAGCGAGACCCAGTACTTC. The whole variable domain, filled in from reference TRBV28 and TRBJ2-5, reads DVKVTQSSRYLVKRTGEKVFLECVQDMDHENMFWYRQDPGLGLRLIYFSYDVKMKEKGDIPEGYSVSREKKERFSLILESASTNQTSMYLCASSSASETQYFGPGTRLLVL.

The CDR3 region is CSVSGLSYNEQFF. CDR3 DNA sequence: TGCAGCGTTTCCGGACTCTCCTACAATGAGCAGTTCTTC. V and J are TRBV29-1 and TRBJ2-1; D is possibly TRBD2 (5 bases). V shed 5 bases and J shed 0 bases, with 8 bases lying between them. The CDR3 runs 13 residues. Germline loops: CDR1 SQVTM, CDR2 ANQGSEA.

The chain recombines TRBV7-2 with TRBJ2-5; 10 bases line up with TRBD2. Germline values: CDR1 SGHTA, CDR2 FQGNSA. There are 16 residues in the CDR3. Losses at the gene ends were 5 bases for V and 6 bases for J; bases not matched to a gene: 12. The CDR3 DNA sequence: TGTGCCAGCAGCCAGGCCCTAGCGGGGGAGGGAAAGACCCAGTACTTC. It encodes CASSQALAGEGKTQYF.

There are a few counts of this clonotype. In DNA form, the CDR3 reads TGTGCCAGCAGCCCTGGCCTGAACACTGAAGCTTTCTTT. Protein sequence: CASSPGLNTEAFF. The chain employs TRBV7-2 and TRBJ1-1; no firm D call. The ends were cut back, 5 bases at V and 0 bases at J, with 7 bases in the middle. Germline CDR1 is SGHTA and CDR2 is FQGNSA. The CDR3 is 13 residues long.

This chain connects TRBV6-6 to TRBJ1-1, with D possibly matching TRBD1 (5 bases). The CDR3 is made up of 14 amino acids. Germline CDR1 reads MNHNY; CDR2 reads SVGAGI (reference sequence). The ends were cut back, 2 bases at V and 1 base at J, with 8 bases in the middle. The DNA for the CDR3 is TGTGCCAGCAGTTACAGGGGCCCGAACACTGAAGCTTTCTTT. It yields the protein CASSYRGPNTEAFF.

The V call is TRBV7-2, the J call TRBJ2-5; 9 bases fit TRBD2. Trimming removed 5 bases from V and 5 bases from J; junction bases left unmatched: 27. The CDR3 consists of 21 residues. Germline V lookup: CDR1 SGHTA, CDR2 FQGNSA. CDR3 residues: CASSRQIGGAGWTSAGETQYF. CDR3 coding DNA: TGTGCCAGCAGCCGCCAAATTGGGGGGGCTGGATGGACTAGCGCGGGGGAGACCCAGTACTTC.

This clonotype came up a few times. V gene TRBV7-9 combines with J gene TRBJ2-2; 8 bases are a match to TRBD2. There are 14 residues in the CDR3. Germline V gene lookup returns CDR1 SEHNR and CDR2 FQNEAQ (reference sequence). The junction had 4 bases not matched to a gene; V was cut back by 1 base and J by 9 bases. The CDR3 is CASSLGTSGRELFF. The CDR3, as DNA: TGTGCCAGCAGCTTAGGCACTAGCGGAAGGGAGCTGTTTTTT.

Only a few counts were recorded for this clonotype. The chain links TRBV19 to TRBJ1-4, with TRBD1 matching over 7 bases. The germline CDR1 and CDR2 sequences are LNHDA and SQIVND (reference sequence). Trimming removed 5 bases from V and 4 bases from J; junction bases left unmatched: 13. This CDR3 is built from 17 residues. The CDR3 DNA follows: TGTGCCAGTAGTCTCACCGGTGGGACAGATTTTAATGAAAAACTGTTTTTT. This codes for CASSLTGGTDFNEKLFF.

This clonotype was observed many times. The gene calls are TRBV12-3 or TRBV12-4 and TRBJ1-1; TRBD1 is a possible D gene (5 bases). This CDR3 has 15 residues. The germline V and J ends were trimmed by 2 bases and 5 bases, with 15 bases remaining between them. CDR3 DNA sequence: TGTGCCAGCAGTTTAAAGGGTTCGGGGGGGACTGAAGCTTTCTTT. It yields the protein CASSLKGSGGTEAFF.

A few counts support this clonotype. The genes are TRBV7-6 and TRBJ2-2; D is perhaps TRBD2 (5 bases). The germline CDR1 and CDR2 sequences are SGHVS and FNYEAQ. CDR3 length: 13 residues. Trimming removed 5 bases at V and 6 bases at J, with 10 bases between. The CDR3 sequence is CASSQDSPGELFF. The CDR3 DNA reads as TGTGCCAGCAGCCAGGACTCCCCCGGGGAGCTGTTTTTT.

This clonotype has only a few counts. This rearrangement joins TRBV6-2 or TRBV6-3 to TRBJ2-2; D gene ambiguous. CDR3 length: 12 amino acids. Germline V gene data show CDR1 as MNHEY and CDR2 as SVGEGT. The germline V and J ends were trimmed by 6 bases and 6 bases, with 8 bases remaining between them. The CDR3 bases are TGTGCCAGCAGCCTCGTCGCCGGGGAGCTGTTTTTT. Residues: CASSLVAGELFF.

The chain combines TRBV5-1 with TRBJ2-3; 9 bases are a match to TRBD2. The germline gives CDR1 SGHRS, CDR2 YFSETQ. The CDR3 length is 14 residues. V was clipped by 4 bases and J by 4 bases; unmatched bases: 4. CDR3 residues: CASSQAGGSDTQYF. The CDR3 DNA reads TGCGCCAGCAGCCAAGCGGGGGGATCAGATACGCAGTATTTT.

The CDR3 sequence: CASSVTLSGNTIYF. In DNA, the CDR3 is TGTGCCAGCAGCGTAACCCTATCTGGAAACACCATATATTTT. The chain links TRBV7-2 to TRBJ1-3, with D hard to call. The CDR3 sequence is 14 residues long. Trimming removed 5 bases at V and 1 base at J, with 9 bases between. The germline V gene has CDR1 SGHTA and CDR2 FQGNSA.

The chain uses TRBV28 and TRBJ2-4, with D uncertain. CDR1 and CDR2 (germline): MDHEN, SYDVKM. This CDR3 is built from 15 residues. V dropped 6 bases and J dropped 0 bases, with 12 bases sitting between them. DNA of the CDR3: TGTGCCAGCAGCCCAGCGCAGATAGCCAAAAACATTCAGTACTTC. Translated: CASSPAQIAKNIQYF. Looking up the rest from reference TRBV28 and TRBJ2-4 gives the full variable domain: DVKVTQSSRYLVKRTGEKVFLECVQDMDHENMFWYRQDPGLGLRLIYFSYDVKMKEKGDIPEGYSVSREKKERFSLILESASTNQTSMYLCASSPAQIAKNIQYFGAGTRLSVL.

This clonotype was counted a few times. The CDR3 is CASSLLPGQGEGTDTQYF. The CDR3 DNA reads TGTGCCAGCAGCCTCCTTCCGGGACAGGGTGAAGGCACAGATACGCAGTATTTT. This chain joins TRBV7-3 and TRBJ2-3, with 9 bases matching TRBD1. The junction had 13 bases not matched to a gene; V was cut back by 5 bases and J by 1 base. CDR3 length: 18 amino acids. The germline gives CDR1 SGHTA, CDR2 FQGTGA.

This clonotype came up many times. DNA for the CDR3: TGTGCCAGCAGTTTAACCGACTCCGACACTGAAGCTTTCTTT. It codes for CASSLTDSDTEAFF. This chain connects TRBV12-3 or TRBV12-4 to TRBJ1-1; D is unresolved. Trimming cost V 2 bases and J 3 bases, with 10 bases left between them. The CDR3 is 14 residues long.

This clonotype appeared many times. The gene calls are TRBV7-2 and TRBJ2-1, with 9 bases that match TRBD2. This CDR3 is 11 amino acids long. The junction had 5 bases not matched to a gene; V was cut back by 5 bases and J by 15 bases. Germline CDR1 is SGHTA and CDR2 is FQGNSA. The CDR3 is CASSPGTSSFF. The CDR3 DNA sequence: TGTGCCAGCAGCCCCGGGACTAGCTCGTTCTTC.

This clonotype appeared once. One junction end disagrees with the germline gene, perhaps due to a read error. J is TRBJ2-2 and V is TRBV19, with D possibly being TRBD1 (6 bases). CDR1 is LNHDA and CDR2 is SQIVND in the germline V gene (reference sequence). The CDR3 extends over 12 amino acids. CDR3 residues: CAGGLNTGEMFF. The CDR3 DNA sequence: TGTGCCGGGGGCCTGAACACCGGGGAGATGTTTTTT.